These T cell receptor beta chains were read from a single sample in a study of CD8+ T cells in alopecia areata. Repertoires were generated with immunoSEQ multiplex PCR, while TCRdb's copy carries only in-frame clones and drops some. The sample has about 88,000 clones, 44% seen once; the top ten hold roughly 18%. The sequences come from CD8+ T cells sorted from blood, collected at week 24, from a patient treated with tofacitinib. The source is a human donor with alopecia areata. CDR3s include the opening cysteine and the closing phenylalanine or tryptophan. A D gene is named only where the DNA matches it firmly. Size is stated for part of the rows, as once, few or many counts, or as a class when the clone is expanded.

J gene: TRBJ2-7; clone size: few; V gene: TRBV27; D gene: TRBD1; CDR3 DNA: TGTGCCAGCAGCGGGGACAGCTACGAGCAGTACTTC; CDR3 protein: CASSGDSYEQYF
J gene: TRBJ2-5; clone size: NA; V gene: TRBV27; D gene: NA; CDR3 DNA: TGTGCCAGCAGTCTTTCATCTTACAGGGAAGAGACCCAGTACTTC; CDR3 protein: CASSLSSYREETQYF
J gene: TRBJ2-7; clone size: NA; V gene: TRBV2; D gene: TRBD1; CDR3 DNA: TGTGCCAGCAGTGCCCCGGGACAGGGCTCCTACGAGCAGTACTTC; CDR3 protein: CASSAPGQGSYEQYF
J gene: TRBJ2-7; clone size: NA; V gene: TRBV27; D gene: NA; CDR3 DNA: TGTGCCAGCAGTTTTGGGGATAGCTCCTACGAGCAGTACTTC; CDR3 protein: CASSFGDSSYEQYF
J gene: TRBJ1-1; clone size: NA; V gene: TRBV29-1; D gene: NA; CDR3 DNA: TGCAGCGTGGACTCCGGGTCGGGTGAAGCTTTCTTT; CDR3 protein: CSVDSGSGEAFF
J gene: TRBJ2-3; clone size: few; V gene: TRBV7-2; D gene: TRBD2; CDR3 DNA: TGTGCCAGCAGCTTCGGGACTATGGTTTACACAGATACGCAGTATTTT; CDR3 protein: CASSFGTMVYTDTQYF
J gene: TRBJ2-1; clone size: NA; V gene: TRBV2; D gene: NA; CDR3 DNA: TGTGCCAGCGGGGCTTACGATGAGCAGTTCTTC; CDR3 protein: CASGAYDEQFF
J gene: TRBJ2-6; clone size: few; V gene: TRBV10-3; D gene: NA; CDR3 DNA: TGTGCCATATCAAGCTCTGGGGCCAACGTCCTGACTTTC; CDR3 protein: CAISSSGANVLTF
J gene: TRBJ1-1; clone size: once; V gene: TRBV7-6; D gene: NA; CDR3 DNA: TGTGCCAGCAGCCCCGGGAAAGCTTTCTTT; CDR3 protein: CASSPGKAFF
J gene: TRBJ1-2; clone size: NA; V gene: TRBV4-2; D gene: NA; CDR3 DNA: TGTGCCAGCAGCCCAGGGGTAGGCTACACCTTC; CDR3 protein: CASSPGVGYTF
J gene: TRBJ2-1; clone size: NA; V gene: TRBV28; D gene: TRBD2; CDR3 DNA: TGTGCCAGCCGGACTAGCGGGGCCTACAATGAGCAGTTCTTC; CDR3 protein: CASRTSGAYNEQFF
J gene: TRBJ2-1; clone size: NA; V gene: TRBV5-1; D gene: NA; CDR3 DNA: TGCGCCAGCAGCTTGGTAGCGGCCTCCTACAATGAGCAGTTCTTC; CDR3 protein: CASSLVAASYNEQFF
J gene: TRBJ2-1; clone size: NA; V gene: TRBV2; D gene: TRBD2; CDR3 DNA: TGTGCCAGCAGTGAGGATAGCGGGAGATCTCGGGAGCAGTTCTTC; CDR3 protein: CASSEDSGRSREQFF
J gene: TRBJ1-1; clone size: few; V gene: TRBV4-1; D gene: NA; CDR3 DNA: TGCGCCAGCAGCCATGGACCAGGGTCGAGCACTGAAGCTTTCTTT; CDR3 protein: CASSHGPGSSTEAFF
J gene: TRBJ2-1; clone size: NA; V gene: TRBV4-3; D gene: TRBD2; CDR3 DNA: TGCGCCAGCAGCCATCTGACTAGCGGGATGTCCAATGAGCAGTTCTTC; CDR3 protein: CASSHLTSGMSNEQFF
J gene: TRBJ2-7; clone size: NA; V gene: TRBV9; D gene: NA; CDR3 DNA: TGTGCCAGCAGCGCAGGGGACGGGCAGTACTTC; CDR3 protein: CASSAGDGQYF
J gene: TRBJ1-3; clone size: NA; V gene: TRBV9; D gene: NA; CDR3 DNA: TGTGCCAGCAGCGGGTTCTCTCGGAGAGCCATATATTTT; CDR3 protein: CASSGFSRRAIYF
J gene: TRBJ2-1; clone size: few; V gene: TRBV9; D gene: NA; CDR3 DNA: TGTGCCAGCAGGGAGGCACCTGGGAATGAGCAGTTCTTC; CDR3 protein: CASREAPGNEQFF
J gene: TRBJ2-5; clone size: few; V gene: TRBV4-1; D gene: NA; CDR3 DNA: TGCGCCAGCAGCCAAGCCGGGGGTGAGACCCAGTACTTC; CDR3 protein: CASSQAGGETQYF
J gene: TRBJ2-7; clone size: once; V gene: TRBV4-1; D gene: NA; CDR3 DNA: TGCGCCAGCAGCCAAGTTCCGGGACTGGCGGTCGGGGAGCAGTACTTC; CDR3 protein: CASSQVPGLAVGEQYF
J gene: TRBJ2-1; clone size: NA; V gene: TRBV5-1; D gene: TRBD2; CDR3 DNA: TGCGCCAGCAGGAACTCGGGAGGTGAGCAGTTCTTC; CDR3 protein: CASRNSGGEQFF
J gene: TRBJ2-7; clone size: NA; V gene: TRBV5-1; D gene: NA; CDR3 DNA: TGCGCCAGCAGCTTGGGTATCACCCACTACGAGCAGTACTTC; CDR3 protein: CASSLGITHYEQYF
J gene: TRBJ2-1; clone size: NA; V gene: TRBV30; D gene: TRBD2; CDR3 DNA: TGTGCCTGGTCCAGGGAGGGTTTAAAAAATGAGCAGTTCTTC; CDR3 protein: CAWSREGLKNEQFF
J gene: TRBJ1-1; clone size: NA; V gene: TRBV5-1; D gene: NA; CDR3 DNA: TGCGCCAGCAGCTTAGGGTTGAACACTGAAGCTTTCTTT; CDR3 protein: CASSLGLNTEAFF
J gene: TRBJ2-5; clone size: NA; V gene: TRBV19; D gene: NA; CDR3 DNA: TGTGCCAGTAGTATCGTAGGGGGGGAGACCCAGTACTTC; CDR3 protein: CASSIVGGETQYF
J gene: TRBJ2-7; clone size: NA; V gene: TRBV19; D gene: NA; CDR3 DNA: TGTGCCAGCGGGGCACCCGAGCAGTACTTC; CDR3 protein: CASGAPEQYF
J gene: TRBJ2-1; clone size: few; V gene: TRBV28; D gene: TRBD2; CDR3 DNA: TGTGCCAGCAGCCAGCTGGGCGGGAGGGCCGACAATGAGCAGTTCTTC; CDR3 protein: CASSQLGGRADNEQFF
J gene: TRBJ2-1; clone size: NA; V gene: TRBV19; D gene: NA; CDR3 DNA: TGTGCCAGTAGTATTGGGTGGGTCGACGACAATGAGCAGTTCTTC; CDR3 protein: CASSIGWVDDNEQFF
J gene: TRBJ1-2; clone size: NA; V gene: TRBV7-9; D gene: NA; CDR3 DNA: TGTGCCAGCAGCGAATACCGTACAGGACGAGACTATGGCTACACCTTC; CDR3 protein: CASSEYRTGRDYGYTF
J gene: TRBJ2-7; clone size: NA; V gene: TRBV7-2; D gene: TRBD1; CDR3 DNA: TGTGCCAGCAGCCCCTGGGACAGCTCCTACGAGCAGTACTTC; CDR3 protein: CASSPWDSSYEQYF
J gene: TRBJ1-1; clone size: NA; V gene: TRBV7-9; D gene: NA; CDR3 DNA: TGTGCCAGCAGCTTAGTAAACACTGAAGCTTTCTTT; CDR3 protein: CASSLVNTEAFF
J gene: TRBJ1-2; clone size: NA; V gene: TRBV14; D gene: NA; CDR3 DNA: TGTGCCAGCAGCCAAGATCGGGCAGGGGCGCATGGCTACACCTTC; CDR3 protein: CASSQDRAGAHGYTF
J gene: TRBJ2-1; clone size: many; V gene: TRBV27; D gene: TRBD2; CDR3 DNA: TGTGCCAGCAGTTTTAGCGGGACCTCCTACAATGAGCAGTTCTTC; CDR3 protein: CASSFSGTSYNEQFF
J gene: TRBJ2-7; clone size: NA; V gene: TRBV5-6; D gene: NA; CDR3 DNA: TGTGCCAGCAGCTTGGCGGGGCGAGGCTCCTACGAGCAGTACTTC; CDR3 protein: CASSLAGRGSYEQYF
J gene: TRBJ2-3; clone size: NA; V gene: TRBV7-9; D gene: NA; CDR3 DNA: TGTGCCAGCAGCTACGGGCCAGATACGCAGTATTTT; CDR3 protein: CASSYGPDTQYF
J gene: TRBJ2-7; clone size: few; V gene: TRBV10-3; D gene: NA; CDR3 DNA: TGTGCCATCAGTGATCCGGCCGGGCTTGGGGAGCAGTACTTC; CDR3 protein: CAISDPAGLGEQYF
J gene: TRBJ2-3; clone size: NA; V gene: TRBV7-2; D gene: TRBD2; CDR3 DNA: TGTGCCAGCAGCTTATGGCGGGAGGACACAGATACGCAGTATTTT; CDR3 protein: CASSLWREDTDTQYF
J gene: TRBJ2-1; clone size: few; V gene: TRBV19; D gene: NA; CDR3 DNA: TGTGCCAGTAGTACCGGACAGAGGGGTGAGCAGTTCTTC; CDR3 protein: CASSTGQRGEQFF
J gene: TRBJ2-5; clone size: few; V gene: TRBV5-6; D gene: NA; CDR3 DNA: TGTGCCAGCAGCTGGGGTTGGGGCGAGGAGACCCAGTACTTC; CDR3 protein: CASSWGWGEETQYF
J gene: TRBJ1-5; clone size: few; V gene: TRBV7-9; D gene: NA; CDR3 DNA: TGTGCCAGCAGCGCCGCAGGGGCTCATCAGCCCCAGCATTTT; CDR3 protein: CASSAAGAHQPQHF
J gene: TRBJ1-5; clone size: NA; V gene: TRBV27; D gene: NA; CDR3 DNA: TGTGCCAGCAGTTTAGGAACGACCGCCCATCAGCCCCAGCATTTT; CDR3 protein: CASSLGTTAHQPQHF
J gene: TRBJ2-1; clone size: NA; V gene: TRBV7-9; D gene: TRBD2; CDR3 DNA: TGTGCCAGCAGCTCTAGCGGGAGAAAGCCTTACAATGAGCAGTTCTTC; CDR3 protein: CASSSSGRKPYNEQFF
J gene: TRBJ2-7; clone size: NA; V gene: TRBV25-1; D gene: NA; CDR3 DNA: TGTGCCACCGAGGGGCCCGCCTCCTACGAGCAGTACTTC; CDR3 protein: CATEGPASYEQYF
J gene: TRBJ2-3; clone size: few; V gene: TRBV14; D gene: NA; CDR3 DNA: TGTGCCAGCAGCCAAGTGACTAGCACAGATACGCAGTATTTT; CDR3 protein: CASSQVTSTDTQYF
J gene: TRBJ1-1; clone size: NA; V gene: TRBV9; D gene: TRBD1; CDR3 DNA: TGTGCCAGCAGCGTAGAGGGACAGTATGAGACTGAAGCTTTCTTT; CDR3 protein: CASSVEGQYETEAFF
J gene: TRBJ2-7; clone size: few; V gene: TRBV5-1; D gene: NA; CDR3 DNA: TGCGCCAGCAGCATCCGGGACCTGGGCTACGAGCAGTACTTC; CDR3 protein: CASSIRDLGYEQYF
J gene: TRBJ2-7; clone size: NA; V gene: TRBV4-2; D gene: NA; CDR3 DNA: TGTGCCAGCAGCCCGGGGGTATTCGTCTACGAGCAGTACTTC; CDR3 protein: CASSPGVFVYEQYF
J gene: TRBJ2-2; clone size: NA; V gene: TRBV9; D gene: TRBD2; CDR3 DNA: TGTGCCAGCAGCGTAGGGACTAGCAATGACGGGGAGCTGTTTTTT; CDR3 protein: CASSVGTSNDGELFF
J gene: TRBJ1-1; clone size: NA; V gene: TRBV7-9; D gene: TRBD1; CDR3 DNA: TGTGCCAGCAGCTTAGGACAGGGAGGGCACACTGAAGCTTTCTTT; CDR3 protein: CASSLGQGGHTEAFF
J gene: TRBJ1-5; clone size: NA; V gene: TRBV6-5; D gene: TRBD1; CDR3 DNA: TGTGCCAGCAGTTCGGGACAGAGCAATCAGCCCCAGCATTTT; CDR3 protein: CASSSGQSNQPQHF
J gene: TRBJ1-4; clone size: NA; V gene: TRBV4-1; D gene: TRBD1; CDR3 DNA: TGCGCCAGCAGCCCCGGAATGGGACAGGGGCCGGAGGGTGAAAAACTGTTTTTT; CDR3 protein: CASSPGMGQGPEGEKLFF
J gene: TRBJ1-2; clone size: NA; V gene: TRBV9; D gene: NA; CDR3 DNA: TGTGCCAGCAGCGGCCTGACTCAGGACAGAGGGTATGGCTACACCTTC; CDR3 protein: CASSGLTQDRGYGYTF
J gene: TRBJ2-7; clone size: NA; V gene: TRBV5-6; D gene: NA; CDR3 DNA: TGTGCCAGCAGCTTATTAGCGAACTCCTACGAGCAGTACTTC; CDR3 protein: CASSLLANSYEQYF
J gene: TRBJ2-1; clone size: few; V gene: TRBV29-1; D gene: TRBD2; CDR3 DNA: TGCAGCGCCACCCACGAGCGGGAGGGCCGGATGGGGGAGCAGTTCTTC; CDR3 protein: CSATHEREGRMGEQFF
J gene: TRBJ2-6; clone size: NA; V gene: TRBV18; D gene: NA; CDR3 DNA: TGTGCCAGCTCACCTGCTTGGGGGTCTGGGGCCAACGTCCTGACTTTC; CDR3 protein: CASSPAWGSGANVLTF